This entry lists 5 T cell receptor beta chains sequenced from one sample in a study of blood T cell repertoires in COVID-19 (dated by TCRdb to between 2020 and 2021). The library was made by the immunoSEQ multiplex PCR assay. What TCRdb holds here is the immuneACCESS table cut down to in-frame rearrangements. Part of the clones is not present; checked against another copy, under half of the missing clones reflect an unresolved V gene, and the others are unexplained. The sample yields more than 200,000 clones; around 89% were counted once. The ten largest clones represent over 1.5% of the sample. The sample consisted of peripheral blood. The receptors stem from a man in his sixties or seventies with acute or convalescent COVID-19.

V gene TRBV4-1 combines with J gene TRBJ1-6, with 7 positions matching TRBD1. Germline CDR1 is MGHRA and CDR2 is YSYEKL. The CDR3 spans 15 residues. With V trimmed by 1 base and J by 4 bases, 1 base remained unmatched. In DNA, the CDR3 is TGCGCCAGCAGCCAAGGACAGGGATATAATTCACCCCTCCACTTT. Translation: CASSQGQGYNSPLHF.

The chain combines TRBV5-1 with TRBJ1-1, with D hard to call. Trimming left V 0 bases short and J 1 base short, with 4 bases between. Germline V gene lookup returns CDR1 SGHRS and CDR2 YFSETQ. This CDR3 has 13 residues. The CDR3 is CASSLGKNTEAFF. CDR3 bases: TGCGCCAGCAGCTTGGGTAAGAACACTGAAGCTTTCTTT.

The V call is TRBV19, the J call TRBJ2-7; D might be TRBD2 (5 bases). There are 15 residues in the CDR3. Germline V CDR1 and CDR2: LNHDA, SQIVND (reference sequence). Trimming cost V 3 bases and J 6 bases, with 18 bases left between them. In DNA, the CDR3 is TGTGCCAGTAGTATGTGGTCCGATCGGGGTGGCGAGCAGTACTTC. Translated, it gives CASSMWSDRGGEQYF.

The rearrangement uses TRBV2 and TRBJ2-1; TRBD1 aligns across 7 bases. This CDR3 comprises 14 residues. The germline V gene encodes CDR1 SNHLY and CDR2 FYNNEI. The trim removed 2 bases at V and 15 bases at J, leaving 13 bases unmatched. Here the CDR3 reads CASSETTQGVRLFF. The CDR3, as DNA: TGTGCCAGCAGTGAAACTACTCAGGGGGTGAGGCTGTTCTTC.

As regards this clone: Other DNA sequences in this sample translate to the same CDR3. The chain links TRBV3-1 (or the pseudogene TRBV3-2) to TRBJ1-2; D call uncertain. Trimming took off 1 base at V and 5 bases at J, with 5 bases between the two ends. The CDR3 extends over 12 amino acids. Germline V CDR1 and CDR2: LGHDT, YNNKEL (reference sequence). CDR3 sequence: CASSQAEYGYTF. The CDR3 DNA follows: TGTGCCAGCAGCCAAGCGGAGTATGGCTACACCTTC.